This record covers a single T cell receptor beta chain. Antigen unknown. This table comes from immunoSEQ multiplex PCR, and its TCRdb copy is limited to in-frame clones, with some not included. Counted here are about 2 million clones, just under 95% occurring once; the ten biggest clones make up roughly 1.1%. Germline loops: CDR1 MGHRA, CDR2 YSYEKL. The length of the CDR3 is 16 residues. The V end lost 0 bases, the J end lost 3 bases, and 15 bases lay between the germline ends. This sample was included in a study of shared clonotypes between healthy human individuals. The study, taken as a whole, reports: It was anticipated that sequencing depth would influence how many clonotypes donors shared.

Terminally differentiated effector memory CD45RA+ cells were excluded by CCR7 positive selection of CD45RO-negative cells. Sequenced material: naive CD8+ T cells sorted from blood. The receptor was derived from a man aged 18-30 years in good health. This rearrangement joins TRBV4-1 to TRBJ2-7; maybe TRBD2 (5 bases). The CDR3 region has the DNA TGCGCCAGCAGCCAAGAACGGGGTGAAACCATCTACGAGCAGTACTTC. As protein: CASSQERGETIYEQYF.